Given below is one T cell receptor (beta chain) in context. There are 11 residues in the CDR3. The V gene lost 7 bases and the J gene lost 5 bases, with 9 bases spanning the gap. CDR1 is SGHNT, CDR2 YYREEE, per germline (reference sequence). This entry is derived from a study of OX40 agonist ivuxolimab in advanced cancers. TCRdb keeps only in-frame clones here, not all; method: immunoSEQ multiplex PCR. Among some 57,000 clones listed, 75% to 90% were seen once. V gene TRBV5-4 combines with J gene TRBJ2-5; no reliable D call. Here the sequenced sample was CD4+ or CD8+ T cells sorted from blood, taken in a trial of the OX40 agonist ivuxolimab. This receptor was obtained from an adult with an advanced solid tumor such as melanoma, head and neck, liver or kidney cancer. Written as DNA, the CDR3 is TGTGCCAGCGAAGATAGGGAGACCCAGTACTTC. This codes for CASEDRETQYF.